This TCR beta chain was sequenced for a study of blood T cell repertoires in COVID-19. Study-level background: The origin of the acute and convalescent COVID-19 samples was the United States, Italy and Spain. PBMCs, B-cell-depleted T cells, or T cells were the source of the cDNA or gDNA that made up the material.

Losses at the gene ends were 0 bases for V and 4 bases for J; bases not matched to a gene: 2. This CDR3 region has 15 residues. Looked up from germline, CDR1 is MNHEY and CDR2 is SVGAGI. The authors' processing: Reference gene primer amplification in the assay estimated nucleated cell counts. Measured with immunoSEQ multiplex PCR; TCRdb has only the in-frame clones, and not every one. The D gene and trimming were derived from the DNA, and the V and J assignments and clone size from that table. The data contain over 130,000 clones, roughly 80% of them singletons. The TCR sequence derives from a man between 65 and 85 years old with acute or convalescent COVID-19. The J gene is TRBJ1-1, the V gene TRBV6-5, with 10 bases that match TRBD1. The sample comprised peripheral blood. The CDR3 coding sequence is TGTGCCAGCAGTTACTCGACAGGGGGCTCCACTGAAGCTTTCTTT. Amino acid sequence: CASSYSTGGSTEAFF.